The 21 T cell receptor beta chains in this list originate from one sample, sequenced in a study of blood T cell repertoires in COVID-19. Sequencing used immunoSEQ multiplex PCR; TCRdb keeps in-frame clones, though not all of them. Among 95,000 to 100,000 clones listed, approximately 80% were seen once. The specimen sequenced was peripheral blood. The receptor source for this set is a human donor in a cohort sampled during active COVID-19.

V usage is TRBV5-1 and J usage is TRBJ2-2, with D maybe TRBD2 (5 bases). Trimming took off 1 base at V and 0 bases at J, with 10 bases between the two ends. The CDR3 is 16 residues long. CDR1 and CDR2 from the germline V gene are SGHRS and YFSETQ. CDR3 amino acids: CASSLSNGANTGELFF. In DNA, the CDR3 is TGCGCCAGCAGCTTGTCGAACGGGGCGAACACCGGGGAGCTGTTTTTT.

The table lists this clone with a count of one. This chain uses TRBV2 with TRBJ1-2; the match to TRBD1 covers 9 bases. Looked up from germline, CDR1 is SNHLY and CDR2 is FYNNEI. The CDR3 is 13 residues long. Trimming cost V 9 bases and J 2 bases; bases outside gene matches: 4. CDR3 region: CARGQGKNYGYTF. The CDR3 nucleotides are TGTGCCAGGGGACAGGGAAAGAACTATGGCTACACCTTC.

This sequence joins TRBV18 and TRBJ2-1; D is perhaps TRBD2 (5 bases). Looked up from germline, CDR1 is KGHSH and CDR2 is LQKENI. The V end lost 0 bases, the J end lost 0 bases, and 12 bases lay between the germline ends. The length of the CDR3 is 17 residues. The CDR3 bases are TGTGCCAGCTCACCACCAGAGGGCCTTAGCTCCTACAATGAGCAGTTCTTC. The encoded protein is CASSPPEGLSSYNEQFF.

The table lists this clone with a few counts. The gene calls are TRBV2 and TRBJ1-5; D is uncertain. The CDR3 is 13 residues long. V dropped 6 bases and J dropped 7 bases, with 13 bases sitting between them. Per germline, CDR1 SNHLY and CDR2 FYNNEI. CDR3 sequence (DNA): TGTGCCAGCAGGGAATTGTTGGCCCAGCCCCAGCATTTT. This sequence encodes CASRELLAQPQHF.

The CDR3 spells CASSQLHTDTQYF. Here the CDR3 DNA reads TGTGCCAGCAGTCAACTACACACAGATACGCAGTATTTT. V is TRBV6-4 and J is TRBJ2-3; D call uncertain. V gave up 5 bases and J gave up 2 bases, with 8 bases separating them. The CDR3 sequence is 13 residues long. Looked up from germline, CDR1 is MRHNA and CDR2 is SNTAGT.

This clone appeared a few times. The chain recombines TRBV28 with TRBJ1-6, with 8 bases that match TRBD1. The CDR3 loop spans 15 amino acids. Germline V gives CDR1 MDHEN, CDR2 SYDVKM. Losses at the gene ends were 3 bases for V and 12 bases for J; bases not matched to a gene: 10. In DNA, the CDR3 is TGTGCCAGCAGTTTCGACAGGGGTTCAGTCGGACCCCTCCACTTT. Its translation: CASSFDRGSVGPLHF.

The chain has TRBV5-1 and TRBJ1-1; D ambiguous. Trimming pared 4 bases from V and 0 bases from J, leaving 13 bases between. The CDR3 has 15 amino acids. Germline CDR1 reads SGHRS; CDR2 reads YFSETQ. For the CDR3, the DNA is TGCGCCAGCAGCCCCAACGGAGAGTTGAACACTGAAGCTTTCTTT. It yields the protein CASSPNGELNTEAFF.

This clone was seen just once. The rearrangement links TRBV19 to TRBJ1-6; possibly TRBD1 for D (5 bases). The CDR3 runs to 15 residues. Germline CDR1 reads LNHDA; CDR2 reads SQIVND (reference sequence). V lost 10 bases and J 0 bases, leaving 13 bases between the germline ends. The CDR3 is CATMEGSSYNSPLHF. The CDR3 DNA is TGTGCCACCATGGAGGGGAGCTCCTATAATTCACCCCTCCACTTT. The entire variable domain, with the rest obtained from reference TRBV19 and TRBJ1-6, is as follows: DGGITQSPKYLFRKEGQNVTLSCEQNLNHDAMYWYRQDPGQGLRLIYYSQIVNDFQKGDIAEGYSVSREKKESFPLTVTSAQKNPTAFYLCATMEGSSYNSPLHFGNGTRLTVT.

This sequence joins TRBV5-1 and TRBJ2-7; 10 positions agree with TRBD1. The germline CDR1 and CDR2 sequences are SGHRS and YFSETQ. V was clipped by 5 bases and J by 3 bases; unmatched bases: 8. CDR3 length equals 15 residues. CDR3 region: CASRPGQGGFYEQYF. In nucleotides, the CDR3 is TGCGCCAGCAGACCTGGACAGGGGGGGTTCTACGAGCAGTACTTC.

The chain carries TRBV10-3 and TRBJ2-5, with a weak D call TRBD2 (5 bases). Germline V gene data show CDR1 as ENHRY and CDR2 as SYGVKD. Trimming took 4 bases from V and 0 from J, leaving 9 bases between them. This CDR3 is 14 amino acids long. The CDR3 here is CAISGERHQETQYF. CDR3 DNA: TGTGCCATCAGTGGGGAGAGACACCAAGAGACCCAGTACTTC.

The chain links TRBV15 to TRBJ2-7; perhaps TRBD1 as D (5 bases). V was pared by 8 bases and J by 3 bases, with 23 bases between. Germline V gene data show CDR1 as LNHNV and CDR2 as YYDKDF (reference sequence). This CDR3 is 16 amino acids long. This CDR3 reads CATPTHVGVDSYEQYF. DNA for the CDR3: TGTGCCACCCCTACCCACGTAGGGGTAGATAGCTACGAGCAGTACTTC.

The chain couples TRBV4-1 to TRBJ2-7; TRBD2 is a possible D gene (5 bases). The CDR3 loop spans 18 amino acids. V was shortened by 0 bases and J by 4 bases, with 22 bases between the two germline ends. The V gene's germline CDR1 is MGHRA and CDR2 YSYEKL. Here the CDR3 DNA reads TGCGCCAGCAGCCAAGATCGTCTGCCGACGGGGATCGAGTACGAGCAGTACTTC. This encodes CASSQDRLPTGIEYEQYF.

The chain links TRBV11-3 to TRBJ2-2, with a tentative D call TRBD1 (5 bases). There are 14 residues in the CDR3. Trimming pared 0 bases from V and 8 bases from J, leaving 10 bases between. Germline-derived CDR1 and CDR2 are SGHNT and YENEEA. CDR3 nucleotides: TGTGCCAGCAGCTTAGAGGGGCCCCCAGGGGAGCTGTTTTTT. Translated: CASSLEGPPGELFF.

The rearrangement links TRBV6-5 to TRBJ1-2; TRBD1 matches at 8 bases. Losses at the gene ends were 4 bases for V and 7 bases for J; bases not matched to a gene: 8. Germline CDR1 MNHEY, CDR2 SVGAGI. The CDR3 is made up of 14 amino acids. The DNA for the CDR3 is TGTGCCAGCAGTTCCCACCGGACAGGGACTGGCTACACCTTC. Protein sequence: CASSSHRTGTGYTF.

The chain links TRBV24-1 to TRBJ2-1, with 12 bases aligning to TRBD1. The germline gives CDR1 KGHDR, CDR2 SFDVKD. V was pared by 4 bases and J by 8 bases, with 8 bases of the junction left unmatched. The CDR3 is made up of 16 amino acids. CDR3 sequence: CATSDPGTGGLDEQFF. The CDR3, as DNA: TGTGCCACCAGTGACCCCGGGACAGGGGGCCTCGATGAGCAGTTCTTC.

This chain links TRBV24-1 with TRBJ1-4, with 9 positions matching TRBD1. The CDR3 sequence is 15 residues long. Germline CDR1 KGHDR, CDR2 SFDVKD. V was clipped by 3 bases and J by 8 bases; unmatched bases: 6. CDR3 sequence reads: CATSDPGTGYEKLFF. For the CDR3, the DNA is TGTGCCACCAGTGATCCCGGGACAGGGTACGAAAAACTGTTTTTT.

V is TRBV19 and J is TRBJ2-5, with D hard to call. Trimming left V 6 bases short and J 4 bases short, with 21 bases between. The CDR3 is 16 amino acids. Germline V lookup: CDR1 LNHDA, CDR2 SQIVND (reference sequence). This chain's CDR3 is CASSISRVEARETQYF. The DNA for the CDR3 is TGTGCCAGTAGCATCTCTCGGGTAGAGGCACGAGAGACCCAGTACTTC.

This clone is a singleton in its sample. The CDR3: CASRPSRTMVYEQYF. In nucleotides, the CDR3 is TGTGCCAGTAGACCTTCGAGGACAATGGTTTACGAGCAGTACTTC. This chain connects TRBV19 to TRBJ2-7; D perhaps matches TRBD1 (5 bases). The germline V gene encodes CDR1 LNHDA and CDR2 SQIVND (reference sequence). CDR3 size: 15 residues. Trimming removed 6 bases from V and 4 bases from J, with 19 bases in between.

This rearrangement joins TRBV7-2 to TRBJ2-7; TRBD2 matches at 9 bases. The germline CDR1 and CDR2 sequences are SGHTA and FQGNSA. The CDR3 spans 15 residues. V shed 4 bases and J 0 bases; nucleotides not matched to a gene: 4. CDR3 sequence reads: CASSSGTSYSYEQYF. In DNA, the CDR3 is TGTGCCAGCAGCTCCGGGACTAGCTACTCCTACGAGCAGTACTTC.

The rearrangement links TRBV11-2 to TRBJ2-3; the D gene is possibly TRBD1 (5 bases). Germline V CDR1 and CDR2: SGHAT, FQNNGV. This CDR3 is 19 amino acids long. The V and J ends lost 0 bases and 1 base respectively, with 20 bases between them. CDR3 sequence: CASSLDVSTEFYRTDTQYF. The CDR3 DNA reads as TGTGCCAGCAGCTTAGATGTATCGACAGAGTTTTATCGCACAGATACGCAGTATTTT. Filled out from reference TRBV11-2 and TRBJ2-3, the complete variable domain reads EAGVAQSPRYKIIEKRQSVAFWCNPISGHATLYWYQQILGQGPKLLIQFQNNGVVDDSQLPKDRFSAERLKGVDSTLKIQPAKLEDSAVYLCASSLDVSTEFYRTDTQYFGPGTRLTVL.

The chain carries TRBV7-3 and TRBJ2-2, with 12 bases matching TRBD2. Germline values: CDR1 SGHTA, CDR2 FQGTGA. The junction had 3 bases not matched to a gene; V was cut back by 8 bases and J by 5 bases. CDR3 length: 14 amino acids. This CDR3 is CASRLAGVTGELFF. The CDR3 DNA is TGTGCCAGCCGACTAGCGGGGGTAACCGGGGAGCTGTTTTTT.